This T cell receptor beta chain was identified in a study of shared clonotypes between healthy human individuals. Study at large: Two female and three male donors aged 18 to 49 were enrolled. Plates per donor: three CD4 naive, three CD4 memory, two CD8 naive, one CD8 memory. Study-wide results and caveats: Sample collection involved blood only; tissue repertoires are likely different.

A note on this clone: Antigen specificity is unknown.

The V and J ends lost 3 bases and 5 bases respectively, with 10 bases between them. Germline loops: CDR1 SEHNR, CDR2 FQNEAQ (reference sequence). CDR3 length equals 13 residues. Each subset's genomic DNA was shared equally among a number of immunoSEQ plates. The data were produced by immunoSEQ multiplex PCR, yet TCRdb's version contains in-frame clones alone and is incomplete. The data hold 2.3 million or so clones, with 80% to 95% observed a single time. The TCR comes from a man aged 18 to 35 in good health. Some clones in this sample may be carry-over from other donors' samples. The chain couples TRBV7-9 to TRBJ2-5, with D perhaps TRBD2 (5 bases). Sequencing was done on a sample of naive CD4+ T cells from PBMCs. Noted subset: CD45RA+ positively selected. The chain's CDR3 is CASSLRGRETQYF. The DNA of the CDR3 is TGTGCCAGCAGCTTGCGAGGGCGGGAGACCCAGTACTTC.